The 8 T cell receptor beta chains presented below share a single source sample, sequenced in a study of OX40 agonist ivuxolimab in advanced cancers. Clones were read by immunoSEQ multiplex PCR, and TCRdb kept only the in-frame ones, dropping some. This repertoire shows tens of thousands of clones, approximately 85% found once; its top ten account for approximately 1%. The specimen was CD4+ or CD8+ T cells sorted from blood, collected in a trial of the OX40 agonist ivuxolimab. These receptors were collected from an adult with an advanced solid tumor such as melanoma, head and neck, liver or kidney cancer.

The rearrangement joins TRBV2 to TRBJ2-2; maybe TRBD1 (5 bases). Germline CDR1 is SNHLY and CDR2 is FYNNEI. Trimming removed 8 bases from V and 1 base from J, with 14 bases in between. CDR3 size: 15 residues. This CDR3 is CASREQALNTGELFF. DNA for the CDR3: TGTGCCAGCCGAGAACAGGCCCTGAACACCGGGGAGCTGTTTTTT.

This clone occurred a few times. The chain is built from TRBV7-2 and TRBJ1-5, with 8 positions matching TRBD1. The J segment lost 2 bases and the V segment lost 2 bases, leaving 5 bases of the junction unmatched. The CDR3 consists of 16 residues. The germline V gene encodes CDR1 SGHTA and CDR2 FQGNSA. CDR3: CASSLTGGTGNQPQHF. The DNA of the CDR3 is TGTGCCAGCAGCTTAACAGGGGGTACGGGCAATCAGCCCCAGCATTTT. Together with reference TRBV7-2 and TRBJ1-5, the CDR3 gives the full variable domain: GAGVSQSPSNKVTEKGKDVELRCDPISGHTALYWYRQSLGQGLEFLIYFQGNSAPDKSGLPSDRFSAERTGGSVSTLTIQRTQQEDSAVYLCASSLTGGTGNQPQHFGDGTRLSIL.

The gene calls are TRBV27 and TRBJ1-2, with D perhaps TRBD1 (5 bases). CDR1 and CDR2 from the germline V gene are MNHEY and SMNVEV (reference sequence). The V and J ends lost 0 bases and 7 bases respectively, with 9 bases between them. The length of the CDR3 is 13 residues. The DNA for the CDR3 is TGTGCCAGCAGTTTATCCAGGGCCGGTGGCTACACCTTC. It translates to CASSLSRAGGYTF.

The CDR3 sequence is CASSLVGQGAGQPQHF. The CDR3 nucleotides are TGTGCCAGCAGCTTGGTGGGACAGGGGGCGGGTCAGCCCCAGCATTTT. The V gene is TRBV5-6, the J gene TRBJ1-5; 12 nucleotides line up with TRBD1. The V segment lost 0 bases and the J segment 6 bases; nucleotides outside the gene matches: 4. This CDR3 comprises 16 residues. Germline assignment: CDR1 SGHDT and CDR2 YYEEEE.

The J gene is TRBJ1-2, the V gene TRBV5-4; D is ambiguous. The CDR3 totals 15 residues. V was pared by 4 bases and J by 2 bases, with 15 bases between. The V gene's germline CDR1 is SGHNT and CDR2 YYREEE (reference sequence). CDR3 loop: CASSDRVFANYGYTF. The CDR3 nucleotides are TGTGCCAGCAGCGACCGGGTCTTCGCAAACTATGGCTACACCTTC.

The V gene is TRBV19, the J gene TRBJ1-3; D unclear. There are 13 residues in the CDR3. Per germline, CDR1 LNHDA and CDR2 SQIVND (reference sequence). With 4 bases removed from V and 1 base from J, the gap between germline ends came to 5 bases. CDR3 sequence reads: CASSTDSGNTIYF. The DNA of the CDR3 is TGTGCCAGTAGTACGGATTCTGGAAACACCATATATTTT.

The rearrangement joins TRBV27 to TRBJ1-1; 10 positions agree with TRBD1. The CDR3 is made up of 15 amino acids. Per the germline V gene, CDR1 is MNHEY and CDR2 is SMNVEV (reference sequence). Trimming removed 5 bases from V and 10 bases from J; junction bases left unmatched: 13. In DNA form, the CDR3 reads TGTGCCAGCAGTGCCAGGGACAGGGGTGGGCAGGTAGCTTTCTTT. It specifies CASSARDRGGQVAFF.

The V and J genes are TRBV6-6 and TRBJ2-7; possibly TRBD1 for D (6 bases). The CDR3 is 13 residues long. Trimming shortened V by 0 bases and J by 7 bases, and 10 bases separated the two germline ends. Per germline, CDR1 MNHNY and CDR2 SVGAGI (reference sequence). The CDR3 DNA follows: TGTGCCAGCAGTTACTCCAACAGGGCTGAGCAGTACTTC. Its translation: CASSYSNRAEQYF.